The 6 T cell receptor beta chains below all came from one sample that was sequenced in a study of Graves' ophthalmopathy and Graves' hyperthyroidism. Amplifying from RNA transcripts, the study obtained TCR beta CDR3 regions. RT-PCR in the first round used HTBI primers; a second-round multiplex PCR followed. From the multiplex PCR reads, TCRdb called clonotypes with MiXCR, one entry per CDR3 protein. The sample includes almost 750,000 distinct CDR3 sequences, roughly two fifths seen only once; the top ten take 44%. Material: peripheral blood. The receptors here all came from an adult man with Graves' ophthalmopathy.

This clonotype has just a few counts. The chain combines TRBV2 with TRBJ1-3, with D unclear. The CDR3 has 17 residues. Trimming pared 2 bases from V and 0 bases from J, leaving 14 bases between. Germline values: CDR1 SNHLY, CDR2 FYNNEI. The DNA of the CDR3 is TGTGCCAGCAGTGAACTACAGCCTTTTGTCTCTGGAAACACCATATATTTT. This translates into CASSELQPFVSGNTIYF.

This clonotype was seen only once. A read error may produce the germline difference seen at one junction end. The gene calls are TRBV10-3 and TRBJ2-6, with D perhaps TRBD1 or TRBD2 (5 bases each). The CDR3 extends over 16 amino acids. The germline V gene encodes CDR1 ENHRY and CDR2 SYGVKD. The CDR3 coding sequence is TGTGCCAGCAAGGGGACGTTCTTCTCTGGGGCCAGCGTCCTGACTTTC. It translates to CASKGTFFSGASVLTF.

There are many counts of this clonotype. This sequence joins TRBV2 and TRBJ1-1; 7 positions match TRBD1. V gave up 7 bases and J gave up 1 base; unmatched junction bases: 3. CDR3 size: 13 residues. CDR1 and CDR2 from the germline V gene are SNHLY and FYNNEI. The CDR3 loop is CASNYRGNTEAFF. The DNA for the CDR3 is TGTGCCAGCAATTACAGGGGGAACACTGAAGCTTTCTTT. Based on the CDR3 plus reference TRBV2 and TRBJ1-1, the full variable domain is EPEVTQTPSHQVTQMGQEVILRCVPISNHLYFYWYRQILGQKVEFLVSFYNNEISEKSEIFDDQFSVERPDGSNFTLKIRSTKLEDSAMYFCASNYRGNTEAFFGQGTRLTVV.

V gene TRBV29-1 combines with J gene TRBJ1-2; TRBD1 matches at 11 bases. This CDR3 contains 14 residues. CDR1 and CDR2 (germline): SQVTM, ANQGSEA. The V gene end was trimmed by 8 bases and the J gene end by 6 bases; junction bases not matched to a gene: 11. The CDR3 is CSSNGQGAWNGYTF. In DNA form, the CDR3 reads TGCAGCTCCAACGGACAGGGGGCGTGGAATGGCTACACCTTC.

This clonotype was recorded many times. The J gene is TRBJ1-6, the V gene TRBV7-9, with TRBD1 as a possible D gene (6 bases). Germline values: CDR1 SEHNR, CDR2 FQNEAQ (reference sequence). This CDR3 contains 15 residues. V lost 6 bases to trimming and J lost 6 bases, with 15 bases between them. The CDR3 DNA sequence: TGTGCCAGCAGTTCACCGGGACAAAGTAATTCACCCCTCCACTTT. Its protein product is CASSSPGQSNSPLHF.

The chain carries TRBV7-9 and TRBJ1-1; a weak D match, TRBD1 (5 bases). This CDR3 has 17 residues. Germline V gives CDR1 SEHNR, CDR2 FQNEAQ (reference sequence). Trimming left V 11 bases short and J 5 bases short, with 30 bases between. In DNA form, the CDR3 reads TGTGCCTGGAGTGTTCGGAGGGTCTTCGGCCAGGGAACTGAAGCTTTCTTT. This encodes CAWSVRRVFGQGTEAFF.